What follows are 6 T cell receptor beta chains derived from one specimen sequenced in a study of blood T cells in healthy people across ages. The use of a sample-barcoded 5' primer and a J-beta primer mix characterized a second PCR of 7 to 11 cycles. In TCRdb, the 5' RACE reads were re-called with MiXCR into one record per CDR3 protein. The sample yields fewer than 800,000 distinct CDR3 sequences, about 52% seen once. Sequenced input: blood. The receptors shown here come from a woman between 55 and 75 years old in good health.

The chain has TRBV5-1 and TRBJ2-2; 8 bases are a match to TRBD2. The CDR3 is made up of 17 amino acids. The V gene end was trimmed by 1 base and the J gene end by 1 base; junction bases not matched to a gene: 6. Germline CDR1 and CDR2: SGHRS and YFSETQ. The CDR3 sequence is CASSLLGSGMNTGELFF. The DNA for the CDR3 is TGCGCCAGCAGCTTGTTGGGTAGCGGGATGAACACCGGGGAGCTGTTTTTT.

As for this clonotype: At one end the junction does not follow the germline gene, possibly because of a read error. The rearrangement joins TRBV12-3 or TRBV12-4 to TRBJ2-6; 8 positions agree with TRBD1. CDR3 length: 21 amino acids. DNA of the CDR3: TGTGTCAGCAGTTCCGGGACAGGCACTATATCCTTAGATTCTGGGGCCAACGTCCTGACTTTC. It translates to CVSSSGTGTISLDSGANVLTF.

The rearrangement uses TRBV6-1 and TRBJ2-1; D is uncertain. The CDR3 has 12 amino acids. Germline CDR1 and CDR2: MNHNS and SASEGT. The V and J ends lost 7 bases and 10 bases respectively, with 14 bases between them. In DNA, the CDR3 is TGTGCCAGCAACGAACGACTTGGCGAGCAGTTCTTC. Its protein product is CASNERLGEQFF.

The chain has TRBV5-1 and TRBJ2-7; a weak D match, TRBD2 (6 bases). The V end lost 1 base, the J end lost 3 bases, and 17 bases lay between the germline ends. CDR3 length: 16 residues. Germline CDR1 reads SGHRS; CDR2 reads YFSETQ. The CDR3 DNA reads as TGCGCCAGCAGCTTGAACTCCGGGACTGTGATCTACGAGCAGTACTTC. It yields the protein CASSLNSGTVIYEQYF.

This clonotype has a handful of counts. The chain uses TRBV12-3 or TRBV12-4 and TRBJ2-5; D is perhaps TRBD2 (6 bases). Trimming took 0 bases from V and 4 from J, leaving 9 bases between them. The CDR3 runs to 14 residues. In nucleotides, the CDR3 is TGTGCCAGCAGTTTAGCGAGGGGAGGAGAGACCCAGTACTTC. The encoded protein is CASSLARGGETQYF.

Comment on this clonotype: A much more abundant neighbour one base away suggests this may be a read error. This chain joins TRBV27 and TRBJ2-4; D remains ambiguous. Trimming shortened V by 6 bases and J by 13 bases, and 16 bases separated the two germline ends. CDR3 length equals 12 residues. CDR1 is MNHEY, CDR2 SMNVEV, per germline (reference sequence). The CDR3 region is CASSKGSYGQYF. The DNA of the CDR3 is TGTGCCAGCAGCAAGGGATCCTACGGGCAGTACTTC.